Listed below are T cell receptor beta chains from one sample, sequenced in a study of OX40 agonist ivuxolimab in advanced cancers. Assay used: immunoSEQ multiplex PCR; TCRdb lists only in-frame clones, some missing. The table has under 50,000 clones, around nine tenths seen once; the top ten hold around 30%. The starting material was CD4+ or CD8+ T cells sorted from blood, obtained in a trial of the OX40 agonist ivuxolimab. The receptors shown here come from an adult with an advanced solid tumor such as melanoma, head and neck, liver or kidney cancer. Each CDR3 is given with its conserved first and last residue. The D gene is left open where the match is weak. Size values are once, few and many counts, or a class for expanded clones, and some rows have none.

>once|TRBV19|TRBJ1-4|-
CASTSGSRAQEKLFF
TGTGCCAGTACCTCTGGGAGTAGGGCTCAGGAAAAACTGTTTTTT
>-|TRBV19|TRBJ2-2|-
CASSIGVRGTGELFF
TGTGCCAGTAGTATCGGGGTGAGAGGTACCGGGGAGCTGTTTTTT
>-|TRBV6-5|TRBJ2-7|-
CASRDANSYEQYF
TGTGCCAGCAGGGACGCCAACTCCTACGAGCAGTACTTC
>-|TRBV19|TRBJ2-3|TRBD2
CASRRLAENSSTDTQYF
TGTGCCAGTAGGAGACTAGCGGAGAACTCTAGCACAGATACGCAGTATTTT
>-|TRBV5-6|TRBJ2-6|-
CASSFSLAGANVLTF
TGTGCCAGCAGCTTTAGCCTAGCTGGGGCCAACGTCCTGACTTTC
>once|TRBV19|TRBJ1-2|-
CASSIDRGYGYTF
TGTGCCAGTAGTATAGACAGGGGCTATGGCTACACCTTC
>once|TRBV13|TRBJ1-1|-
CASSENTEAFF
TGTGCCAGCAGCGAGAACACTGAAGCTTTCTTT
>-|TRBV28|TRBJ2-7|-
CASSFQRRSYEQYF
TGTGCCAGCAGTTTCCAGAGACGGAGCTACGAGCAGTACTTC
>-|TRBV27|TRBJ2-5|-
CASRGAEETQYF
TGTGCCAGTCGGGGGGCCGAAGAGACCCAGTACTTC
>once|TRBV2|TRBJ2-1|-
CASSLALALGRDEQFF
TGTGCCAGCAGTCTGGCATTAGCCCTGGGACGGGATGAGCAGTTCTTC
>-|TRBV27|TRBJ1-1|-
CASSTHGANTEAFF
TGTGCCAGCAGTACTCACGGGGCGAACACTGAAGCTTTCTTT
>-|TRBV25-1|TRBJ2-7|-
CASSEYGEQYF
TGTGCCAGCAGTGAATACGGCGAGCAGTACTTC
>-|TRBV7-2|TRBJ2-3|-
CASSLPIHPTKADTQYF
TGTGCCAGCAGCTTACCCATACACCCGACAAAGGCAGATACGCAGTATTTT
>-|TRBV6-5|TRBJ2-7|-
CASSKQGFHEQYF
TGTGCCAGCAGTAAGCAGGGTTTCCACGAGCAGTACTTC
>-|TRBV7-9|TRBJ2-1|TRBD2
CASSHLLAGIYEQFF
TGTGCCAGCAGCCACCTACTAGCGGGGATCTATGAGCAGTTCTTC
>-|TRBV19|TRBJ2-7|TRBD2
CASSIGGGFSSYEQYF
TGTGCCAGTAGTATCGGGGGGGGCTTCAGTTCCTACGAGCAGTACTTC
>medium-sized|TRBV6-1|TRBJ2-7|-
CASSEGYAYEQYF
TGTGCCAGCAGTGAAGGGTATGCGTACGAGCAGTACTTC
>few|TRBV6-6|TRBJ1-1|-
CASSYSAQTMNTEAFF
TGTGCCAGCAGTTACTCGGCACAGACCATGAACACTGAAGCTTTCTTT
>-|TRBV7-8|TRBJ2-7|TRBD2
CASSTSGSYEQYF
TGTGCCAGCAGCACTAGCGGTTCCTACGAGCAGTACTTC
>-|TRBV7-3|TRBJ2-7|-
CASSLTGLGNEQYF
TGTGCCAGCAGCTTAACTGGGTTAGGTAACGAGCAGTACTTC
>once|TRBV30|TRBJ1-2|-
CAQLVGDTVEAGYGYTF
TGTGCCCAATTAGTGGGGGACACCGTTGAGGCGGGATATGGCTACACCTTC
>few|TRBV4-1|TRBJ1-2|-
CASSQGAADGYTF
TGCGCCAGCAGCCAAGGAGCGGCCGATGGCTACACCTTC
>-|TRBV6-5|TRBJ2-7|-
CASSYQEFYEQYF
TGTGCCAGCAGTTACCAAGAGTTCTACGAGCAGTACTTC
>-|TRBV6-5|TRBJ1-1|-
CASSYGNFNTEAFF
TGTGCCAGCAGTTATGGAAATTTTAACACTGAAGCTTTCTTT
>-|TRBV14|TRBJ2-7|-
CASSHEGLTGGEQYF
TGTGCCAGCAGCCATGAGGGACTCACCGGGGGCGAGCAGTACTTC
>-|TRBV2|TRBJ1-5|-
CASSDLGSNQPQHF
TGTGCCAGCAGTGATTTGGGTAGCAATCAGCCCCAGCATTTT
>-|TRBV29-1|TRBJ2-1|TRBD2
CGGLAEHNEQFF
TGCGGGGGACTAGCAGAACACAATGAGCAGTTCTTC
>-|TRBV5-4|TRBJ2-3|-
CASSLWEAPDTQYF
TGTGCCAGCAGCCTCTGGGAGGCCCCAGATACGCAGTATTTT
>-|TRBV18|TRBJ2-1|TRBD2
CASSPQVTSGSRNEQFF
TGTGCCAGCTCACCACAGGTCACTAGCGGGAGTCGGAATGAGCAGTTCTTC
>-|TRBV27|TRBJ2-1|TRBD2
CASSSGTSGSNEQFF
TGTGCCAGCAGCTCGGGGACTAGCGGGAGTAATGAGCAGTTCTTC